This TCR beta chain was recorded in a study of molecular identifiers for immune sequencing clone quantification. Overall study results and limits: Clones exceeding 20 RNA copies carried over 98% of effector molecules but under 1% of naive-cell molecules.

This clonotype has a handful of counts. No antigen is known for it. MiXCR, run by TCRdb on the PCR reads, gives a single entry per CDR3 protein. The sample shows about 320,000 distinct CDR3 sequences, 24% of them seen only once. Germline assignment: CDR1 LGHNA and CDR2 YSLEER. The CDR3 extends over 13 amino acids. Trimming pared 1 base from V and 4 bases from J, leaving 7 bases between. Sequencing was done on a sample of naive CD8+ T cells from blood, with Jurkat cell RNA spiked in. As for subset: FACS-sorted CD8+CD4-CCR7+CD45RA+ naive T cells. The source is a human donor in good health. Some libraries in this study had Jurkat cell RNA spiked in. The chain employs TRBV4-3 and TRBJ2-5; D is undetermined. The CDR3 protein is CASSQARRETQYF. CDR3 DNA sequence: TGCGCCAGCAGCCAAGCTAGGAGAGAGACCCAGTACTTC.